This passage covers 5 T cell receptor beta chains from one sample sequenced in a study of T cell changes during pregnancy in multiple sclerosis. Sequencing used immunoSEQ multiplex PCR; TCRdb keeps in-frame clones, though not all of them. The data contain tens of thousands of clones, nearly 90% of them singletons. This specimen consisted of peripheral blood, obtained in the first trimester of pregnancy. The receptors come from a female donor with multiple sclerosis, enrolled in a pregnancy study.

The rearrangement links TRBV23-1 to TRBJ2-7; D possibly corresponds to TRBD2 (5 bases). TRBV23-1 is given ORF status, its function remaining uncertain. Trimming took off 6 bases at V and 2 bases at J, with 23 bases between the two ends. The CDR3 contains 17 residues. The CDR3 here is CASRRRGFPSQAYEQYF. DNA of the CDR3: TGCGCCAGCAGACGACGGGGTTTCCCGAGCCAAGCCTACGAGCAGTACTTC.

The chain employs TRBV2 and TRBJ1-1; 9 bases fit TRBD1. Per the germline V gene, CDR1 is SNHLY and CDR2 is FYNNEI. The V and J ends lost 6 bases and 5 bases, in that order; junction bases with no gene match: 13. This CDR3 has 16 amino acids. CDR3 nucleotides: TGTGCCAGCAGGATCCGGGACAGGGCAATAAGAACTGAAGCTTTCTTT. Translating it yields CASRIRDRAIRTEAFF.

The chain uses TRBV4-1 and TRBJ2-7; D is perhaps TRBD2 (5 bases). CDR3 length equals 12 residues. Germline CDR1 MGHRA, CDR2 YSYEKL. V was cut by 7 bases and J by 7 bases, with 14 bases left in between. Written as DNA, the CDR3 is TGCGCCAGCACTAATAGCGTGGGGGAGCAGTACTTC. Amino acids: CASTNSVGEQYF.

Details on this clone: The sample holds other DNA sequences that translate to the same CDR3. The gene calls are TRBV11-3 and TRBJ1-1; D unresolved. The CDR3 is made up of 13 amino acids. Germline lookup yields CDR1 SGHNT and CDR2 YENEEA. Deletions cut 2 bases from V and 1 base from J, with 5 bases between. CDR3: CASSLRGNTEAFF. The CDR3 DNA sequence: TGTGCCAGCAGCTTACGAGGGAACACTGAAGCTTTCTTT.

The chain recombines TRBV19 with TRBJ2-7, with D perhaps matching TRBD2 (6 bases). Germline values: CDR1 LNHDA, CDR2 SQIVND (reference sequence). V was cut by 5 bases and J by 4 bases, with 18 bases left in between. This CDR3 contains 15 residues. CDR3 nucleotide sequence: TGTGCCAGTAGTGTTGGGACTTCCGTCCAGTACGAGCAGTACTTC. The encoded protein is CASSVGTSVQYEQYF.